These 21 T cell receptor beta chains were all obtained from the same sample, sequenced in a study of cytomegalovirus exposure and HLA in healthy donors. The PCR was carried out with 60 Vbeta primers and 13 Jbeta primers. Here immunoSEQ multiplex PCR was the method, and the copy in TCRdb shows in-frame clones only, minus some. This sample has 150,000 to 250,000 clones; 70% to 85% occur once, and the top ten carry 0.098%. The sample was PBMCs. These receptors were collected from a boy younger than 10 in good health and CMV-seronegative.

CDR3 coding DNA: TGTGCCAGCAGTGGGCGGAACTATAATTCACCCCTCCACTTT. Its translation: CASSGRNYNSPLHF. The chain links TRBV6-1 to TRBJ1-6; no reliable D call. The CDR3 spans 14 residues. The germline CDR1 and CDR2 sequences are MNHNS and SASEGT. V lost 4 bases and J 3 bases, leaving 7 bases between the germline ends.

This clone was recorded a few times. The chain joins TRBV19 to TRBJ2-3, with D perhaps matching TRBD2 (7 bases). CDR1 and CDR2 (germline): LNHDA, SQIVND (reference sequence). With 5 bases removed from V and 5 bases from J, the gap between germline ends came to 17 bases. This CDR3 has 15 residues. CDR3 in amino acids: CASSSHREGEDTQYF. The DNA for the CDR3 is TGTGCCAGTAGTTCCCACAGGGAGGGAGAAGATACGCAGTATTTT.

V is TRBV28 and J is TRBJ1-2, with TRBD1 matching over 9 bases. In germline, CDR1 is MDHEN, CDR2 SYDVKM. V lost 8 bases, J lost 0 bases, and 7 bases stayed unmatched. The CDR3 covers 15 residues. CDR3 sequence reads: CASLHRGLANYGYTF. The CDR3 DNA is TGTGCCAGCCTCCACAGGGGGCTGGCTAACTATGGCTACACCTTC.

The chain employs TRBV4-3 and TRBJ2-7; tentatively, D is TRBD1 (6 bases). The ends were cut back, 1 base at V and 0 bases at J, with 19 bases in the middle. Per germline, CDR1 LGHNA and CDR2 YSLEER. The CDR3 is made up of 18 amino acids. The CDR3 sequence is CASSQGLPPGHISYEQYF. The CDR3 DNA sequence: TGCGCCAGCAGCCAAGGGCTTCCTCCGGGACACATCTCCTACGAGCAGTACTTC.

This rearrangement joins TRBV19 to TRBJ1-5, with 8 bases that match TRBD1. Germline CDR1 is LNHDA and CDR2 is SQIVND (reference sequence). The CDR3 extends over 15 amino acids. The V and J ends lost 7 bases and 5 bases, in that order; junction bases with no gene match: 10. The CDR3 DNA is TGTGCCAGTAATAGATGGGACAGGCCTGATCAGCCCCAGCATTTT. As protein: CASNRWDRPDQPQHF.

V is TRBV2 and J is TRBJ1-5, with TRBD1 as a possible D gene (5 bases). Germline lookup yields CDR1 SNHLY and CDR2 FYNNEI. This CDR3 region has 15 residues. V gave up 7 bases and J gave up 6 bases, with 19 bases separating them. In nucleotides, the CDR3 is TGTGCCAGCACAGGGTCAGCGGGTCTGAGTCAGCCCCAGCATTTT. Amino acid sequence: CASTGSAGLSQPQHF.

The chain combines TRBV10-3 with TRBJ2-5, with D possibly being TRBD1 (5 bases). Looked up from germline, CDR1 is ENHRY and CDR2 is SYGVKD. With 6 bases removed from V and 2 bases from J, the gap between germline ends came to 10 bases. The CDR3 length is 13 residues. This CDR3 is CAIRGRQQETQYF. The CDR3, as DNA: TGTGCCATCAGGGGCAGACAGCAAGAGACCCAGTACTTC.

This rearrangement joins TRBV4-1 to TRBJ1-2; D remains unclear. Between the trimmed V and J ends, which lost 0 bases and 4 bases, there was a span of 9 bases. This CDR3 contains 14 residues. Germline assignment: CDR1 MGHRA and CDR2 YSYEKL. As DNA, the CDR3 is TGCGCCAGCAGCCAAGAAAGCGGGATCTATGGCTACACCTTC. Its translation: CASSQESGIYGYTF.

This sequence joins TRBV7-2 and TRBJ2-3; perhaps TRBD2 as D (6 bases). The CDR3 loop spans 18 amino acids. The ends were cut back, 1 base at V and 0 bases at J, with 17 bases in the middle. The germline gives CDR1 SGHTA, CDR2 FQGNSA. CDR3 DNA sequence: TGTGCCAGCAGCTTAGTCCCCCTAGCGACCATCAGCACAGATACGCAGTATTTT. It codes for CASSLVPLATISTDTQYF.

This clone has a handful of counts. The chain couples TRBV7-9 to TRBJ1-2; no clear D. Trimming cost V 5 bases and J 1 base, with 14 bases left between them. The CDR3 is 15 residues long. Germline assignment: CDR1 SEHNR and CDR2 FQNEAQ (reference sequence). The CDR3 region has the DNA TGTGCCAGCAGCCCGCGGGCCCAGGTTAACTATGGCTACACCTTC. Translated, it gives CASSPRAQVNYGYTF.

The CDR3 nucleotides are TGCGCCAGCAGCCCGCCGGGAGGACACCTCTATGGCTACACCTTC. Translated, it gives CASSPPGGHLYGYTF. The genes are TRBV4-3 and TRBJ1-2; TRBD1 might be the D (5 bases). From germline, CDR1 is LGHNA and CDR2 YSLEER. The CDR3 extends over 15 amino acids. V shed 4 bases and J shed 4 bases, with 16 bases lying between them.

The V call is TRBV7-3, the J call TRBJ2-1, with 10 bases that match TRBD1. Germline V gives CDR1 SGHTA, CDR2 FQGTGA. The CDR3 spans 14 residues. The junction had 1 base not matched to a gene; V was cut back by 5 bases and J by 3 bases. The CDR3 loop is CASSRTGGYNEQFF. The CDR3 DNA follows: TGTGCCAGCAGCCGGACAGGGGGCTACAATGAGCAGTTCTTC.

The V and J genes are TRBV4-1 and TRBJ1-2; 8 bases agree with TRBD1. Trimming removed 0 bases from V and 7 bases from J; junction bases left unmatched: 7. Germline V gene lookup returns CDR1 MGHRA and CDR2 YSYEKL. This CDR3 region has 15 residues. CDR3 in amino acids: CASSQDHQGARGYTF. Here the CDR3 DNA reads TGCGCCAGCAGCCAAGATCACCAGGGGGCTCGTGGCTACACCTTC.

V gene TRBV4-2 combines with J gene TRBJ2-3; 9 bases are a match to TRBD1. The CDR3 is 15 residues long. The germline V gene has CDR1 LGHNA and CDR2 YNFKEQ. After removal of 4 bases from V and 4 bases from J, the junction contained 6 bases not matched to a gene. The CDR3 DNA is TGTGCCAGCAGCCGCCTAACAGGGGGCTCAGATACGCAGTATTTT. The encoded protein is CASSRLTGGSDTQYF.

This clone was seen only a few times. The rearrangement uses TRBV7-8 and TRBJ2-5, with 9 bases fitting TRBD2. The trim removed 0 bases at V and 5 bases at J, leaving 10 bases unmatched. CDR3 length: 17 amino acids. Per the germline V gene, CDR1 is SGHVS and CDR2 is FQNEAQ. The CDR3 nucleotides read TGTGCCAGCAGCTTAGCGTTTGGCGGGGGGGCGTTGGAGACCCAGTACTTC. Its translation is CASSLAFGGGALETQYF. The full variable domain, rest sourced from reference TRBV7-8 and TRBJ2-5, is GAGVSQSPRYKVAKRGQDVALRCDPISGHVSLFWYQQALGQGPEFLTYFQNEAQLDKSGLPSDRFFAERPEGSVSTLKIQRTQQEDSAVYLCASSLAFGGGALETQYFGPGTRLLVL.

CDR3 nucleotides: TGTGCCAGCAGTGCCCCGGGGGGCACAGATACGCAGTATTTT. Its protein is CASSAPGGTDTQYF. The genes are TRBV6-5 and TRBJ2-3; D is possibly TRBD2 (6 bases). Germline loops: CDR1 MNHEY, CDR2 SVGAGI. The CDR3 length is 14 residues. Deletions cut 5 bases from V and 1 base from J, with 10 bases between.

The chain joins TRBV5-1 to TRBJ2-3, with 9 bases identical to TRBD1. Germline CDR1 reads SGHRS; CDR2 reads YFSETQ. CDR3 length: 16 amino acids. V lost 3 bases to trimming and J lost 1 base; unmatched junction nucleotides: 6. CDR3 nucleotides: TGCGCCAGCAGCTACCGGGACAGGGCCCGCACAGATACGCAGTATTTT. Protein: CASSYRDRARTDTQYF. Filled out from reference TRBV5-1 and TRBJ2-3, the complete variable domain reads KAGVTQTPRYLIKTRGQQVTLSCSPISGHRSVSWYQQTPGQGLQFLFEYFSETQRNKGNFPGRFSGRQFSNSRSEMNVSTLELGDSALYLCASSYRDRARTDTQYFGPGTRLTVL.

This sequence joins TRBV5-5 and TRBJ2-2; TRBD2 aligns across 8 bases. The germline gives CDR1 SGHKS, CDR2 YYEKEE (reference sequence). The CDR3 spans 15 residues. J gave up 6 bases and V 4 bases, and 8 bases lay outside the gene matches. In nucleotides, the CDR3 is TGTGCCAGCAGCCGCGGGGGGTTGGTGCCCGGGGAGCTGTTTTTT. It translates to CASSRGGLVPGELFF. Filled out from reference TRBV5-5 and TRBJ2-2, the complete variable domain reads DAGVTQSPTHLIKTRGQQVTLRCSPISGHKSVSWYQQVLGQGPQFIFQYYEKEERGRGNFPDRFSARQFPNYSSELNVNALLLGDSALYLCASSRGGLVPGELFFGEGSRLTVL.

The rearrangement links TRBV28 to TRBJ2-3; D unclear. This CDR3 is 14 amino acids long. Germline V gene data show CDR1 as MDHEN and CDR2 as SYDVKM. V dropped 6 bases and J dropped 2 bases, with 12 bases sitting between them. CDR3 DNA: TGTGCCAGCAGCCGCCCCAGGCACACAGATACGCAGTATTTT. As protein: CASSRPRHTDTQYF.

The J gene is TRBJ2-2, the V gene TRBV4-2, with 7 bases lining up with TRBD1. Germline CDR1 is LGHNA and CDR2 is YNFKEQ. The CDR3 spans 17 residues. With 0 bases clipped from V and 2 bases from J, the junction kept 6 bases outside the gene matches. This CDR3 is CASSQDSQGGNTGELFF. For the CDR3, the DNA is TGTGCCAGCAGCCAAGATTCCCAAGGGGGCAACACCGGGGAGCTGTTTTTT.

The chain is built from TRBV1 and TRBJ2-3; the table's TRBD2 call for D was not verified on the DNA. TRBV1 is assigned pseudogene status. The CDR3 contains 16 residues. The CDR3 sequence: CTSSPWTPGRTDTQYF. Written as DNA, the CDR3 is TGCACCAGCAGCCCATGGACTCCAGGGAGGACAGATACGCAGTATTTT.